The 9 T cell receptor beta chains below were found in one sample sequenced in a study of blood T cell repertoires in COVID-19. Profiled with immunoSEQ multiplex PCR; TCRdb holds only in-frame clones, not every one. The table includes approximately 210,000 clones, about 89% detected once. The material sequenced was peripheral blood. The origin of the receptors is a woman between 35 and 50 years old with acute or convalescent COVID-19.

This chain joins TRBV4-1 and TRBJ2-5; 11 bases align to TRBD2. V dropped 4 bases and J dropped 0; count of bases not matched to a gene: 7. From germline, CDR1 is MGHRA and CDR2 YSYEKL. The CDR3 has 17 amino acids. In nucleotides, the CDR3 is TGCGCCAGCAGCCCCAGCCCTAGCGGGGGGTACCAAGAGACCCAGTACTTC. Protein: CASSPSPSGGYQETQYF.

The chain has TRBV2 and TRBJ1-3; unclear D gene. The CDR3 loop spans 14 amino acids. The germline CDR1 and CDR2 sequences are SNHLY and FYNNEI. V was shortened by 6 bases and J by 0 bases, with 9 bases between the two germline ends. CDR3 bases: TGTGCCAGCAGCTTCGAGAGCTCTGGAAACACCATATATTTT. Amino acid sequence: CASSFESSGNTIYF.

The J gene is TRBJ2-1, the V gene TRBV9; no clear D gene. V lost 0 bases and J lost 13, with 8 bases in between. Germline lookup yields CDR1 SGDLS and CDR2 YYNGEE. The CDR3 contains 11 residues. The CDR3 bases are TGTGCCAGCAGCGTAGCTCAGACACAGTTCTTC. The encoded protein is CASSVAQTQFF.

The CDR3 region has the DNA TGCGCCAGCAGCTTTCCCGGGACTAGCGGGGGCCCCAATGAGCAGTTCTTC. This encodes CASSFPGTSGGPNEQFF. The chain has TRBV5-1 and TRBJ2-1; the match to TRBD2 covers 14 bases. Germline-derived CDR1 and CDR2 are SGHRS and YFSETQ. With 2 bases clipped from V and 6 bases from J, the junction kept 7 bases outside the gene matches. This CDR3 comprises 17 residues.

The chain joins TRBV5-5 to TRBJ1-3, with D perhaps matching TRBD1 (6 bases). From germline, CDR1 is SGHKS and CDR2 YYEKEE (reference sequence). Trimming removed 1 base from V and 0 bases from J, with 8 bases in between. The CDR3 runs 15 residues. The CDR3 DNA is TGTGCCAGCAGCTTGTACAGGGCCTCTGGAAACACCATATATTTT. As protein: CASSLYRASGNTIYF.

This chain joins TRBV11-2 and TRBJ2-3, with D possibly being TRBD2 (7 bases). With 6 bases removed from V and 1 base from J, the gap between germline ends came to 11 bases. The CDR3 runs to 14 residues. Germline loops: CDR1 SGHAT, CDR2 FQNNGV. This chain's CDR3 is CASREGGGTDTQYF. The DNA for the CDR3 is TGTGCCAGCAGGGAGGGGGGGGGCACAGATACGCAGTATTTT.

The gene calls are TRBV5-6 and TRBJ1-4, with 7 bases identical to TRBD1. The CDR3 contains 14 residues. From germline, CDR1 is SGHDT and CDR2 YYEEEE. The junction had 7 bases not matched to a gene; V was cut back by 4 bases and J by 7 bases. CDR3 protein: CASSQGVGAEKLFF. CDR3 nucleotides: TGTGCCAGCAGCCAGGGGGTAGGGGCTGAAAAACTGTTTTTT. Supplemented by reference TRBV5-6 and TRBJ1-4, the full variable domain reads DAGVTQSPTHLIKTRGQQVTLRCSPKSGHDTVSWYQQALGQGPQFIFQYYEEEERQRGNFPDRFSGHQFPNYSSELNVNALLLGDSALYLCASSQGVGAEKLFFGSGTQLSVL.

The chain joins TRBV6-4 to TRBJ1-1, with D unclear. The V end lost 0 bases, the J end lost 1 base, and 3 bases lay between the germline ends. Germline V gives CDR1 MRHNA, CDR2 SNTAGT. This CDR3 region has 13 residues. The CDR3 spells CASSDSRNTEAFF. CDR3 coding DNA: TGTGCCAGCAGTGACTCCAGGAACACTGAAGCTTTCTTT.

The chain is built from TRBV11-2 and TRBJ2-3, with 13 positions matching TRBD2. CDR3 size: 15 residues. The trim removed 6 bases at V and 7 bases at J, leaving 7 bases unmatched. Germline V gives CDR1 SGHAT, CDR2 FQNNGV. The CDR3 sequence: CASRPLAGGPYTQYF. CDR3 in DNA: TGTGCCAGCAGACCACTAGCGGGGGGGCCATATACGCAGTATTTT.